The rows below give T cell receptor beta chains drawn from one sample of a study of blood T cell repertoires in COVID-19. The assay was immunoSEQ multiplex PCR, and TCRdb's table has in-frame clones only and misses some. The sample includes 450,000 to 500,000 clones, around 87% of them seen just once. The specimen was PBMCs or T cells enriched from blood (not recorded which). The receptors shown here come from a woman aged 18-35 years who had recovered from COVID-19. Each CDR3 is given with its conserved first and last residue. D genes are given only for firm matches. Size values are once, few and many counts, or a class for expanded clones, and some rows have none.

v_call: TRBV2
clone_size: -
d_call: -
j_call: TRBJ1-1
cdr3_aa: CASSEEVGSTEAFF
cdr3_nt: TGTGCCAGCAGTGAAGAGGTGGGCAGCACTGAAGCTTTCTTT

v_call: TRBV5-6
clone_size: -
d_call: -
j_call: TRBJ1-4
cdr3_aa: CASSFSGADLNEKLFF
cdr3_nt: TGTGCCAGCAGCTTTAGTGGGGCAGACCTTAATGAAAAACTGTTTTTT

v_call: TRBV10-3
clone_size: -
d_call: -
j_call: TRBJ1-5
cdr3_aa: CAIAKSGGNQPQHF
cdr3_nt: TGTGCCATAGCCAAGTCGGGGGGTAATCAGCCCCAGCATTTT

v_call: TRBV27
clone_size: -
d_call: -
j_call: TRBJ2-2
cdr3_aa: CASSLGGYTGELFF
cdr3_nt: TGTGCCAGCAGTTTAGGAGGGTACACCGGGGAGCTGTTTTTT

v_call: TRBV2
clone_size: once
d_call: TRBD1
j_call: TRBJ1-4
cdr3_aa: CASSDRTGNEKLFF
cdr3_nt: TGTGCCAGCAGTGATCGGACAGGGAATGAAAAACTGTTTTTT

v_call: TRBV18
clone_size: once
d_call: TRBD1
j_call: TRBJ1-3
cdr3_aa: CASSPGQASSGNTIYF
cdr3_nt: TGTGCCAGCTCACCCGGACAGGCGAGCTCTGGAAACACCATATATTTT

v_call: TRBV5-6
clone_size: -
d_call: -
j_call: TRBJ2-4
cdr3_aa: CASSTSGLAKNIQYF
cdr3_nt: TGTGCCAGCAGCACCTCGGGACTAGCCAAAAACATTCAGTACTTC

v_call: TRBV3-1/TRBV3-2
clone_size: -
d_call: -
j_call: TRBJ1-4
cdr3_aa: CASSRTDPEKLFF
cdr3_nt: TGTGCCAGCAGCCGAACAGATCCTGAGAAACTGTTTTTT

v_call: TRBV12-3/TRBV12-4
clone_size: -
d_call: -
j_call: TRBJ1-2
cdr3_aa: CASSGSGLEGYTF
cdr3_nt: TGTGCCAGCAGTGGCTCGGGTCTTGAAGGCTACACCTTC

v_call: TRBV4-2
clone_size: -
d_call: -
j_call: TRBJ2-1
cdr3_aa: CASSQVGGPQGNEQFF
cdr3_nt: TGTGCCAGCAGCCAAGTTGGGGGACCCCAGGGGAATGAGCAGTTCTTC

v_call: TRBV20-1
clone_size: -
d_call: -
j_call: TRBJ2-5
cdr3_aa: CSASGLSQETQYF
cdr3_nt: TGCAGTGCTAGTGGTCTCTCGCAAGAGACCCAGTACTTC

v_call: TRBV6-2/TRBV6-3
clone_size: -
d_call: -
j_call: TRBJ1-1
cdr3_aa: CASSYASVVPEAFF
cdr3_nt: TGTGCCAGCAGTTATGCGAGTGTTGTACCTGAAGCTTTCTTT

v_call: TRBV7-9
clone_size: -
d_call: -
j_call: TRBJ1-2
cdr3_aa: CASSLQSFYGYTF
cdr3_nt: TGTGCCAGCAGCTTGCAGTCTTTCTATGGCTACACCTTC

v_call: TRBV5-1
clone_size: few
d_call: TRBD2
j_call: TRBJ2-7
cdr3_aa: CASSLMTSSEQYF
cdr3_nt: TGCGCCAGCAGCCTAATGACTAGCTCCGAGCAGTACTTC

v_call: TRBV4-2
clone_size: once
d_call: -
j_call: TRBJ2-4
cdr3_aa: CASSHPVTSGGHELAKNIQYF
cdr3_nt: TGTGCCAGCAGCCACCCCGTCACCTCGGGGGGCCACGAACTAGCCAAAAACATTCAGTACTTC

v_call: TRBV4-1
clone_size: -
d_call: -
j_call: TRBJ2-7
cdr3_aa: CASSQGGKQGLYEQYF
cdr3_nt: TGCGCCAGCAGCCAAGGGGGAAAACAGGGCCTCTACGAGCAGTACTTC

v_call: TRBV30
clone_size: -
d_call: TRBD1
j_call: TRBJ1-2
cdr3_aa: CAHQGAMGYGYTF
cdr3_nt: TGTGCCCACCAGGGGGCGATGGGCTATGGCTACACCTTC

v_call: TRBV5-4
clone_size: -
d_call: -
j_call: TRBJ1-2
cdr3_aa: CASSPLATGSNYGYTF
cdr3_nt: TGTGCCAGCAGCCCCCTGGCGACAGGATCGAACTATGGCTACACCTTC

v_call: TRBV18
clone_size: -
d_call: TRBD1
j_call: TRBJ1-3
cdr3_aa: CASSPPDRGSGNTIYF
cdr3_nt: TGTGCCAGCTCACCACCAGACAGGGGGTCTGGAAACACCATATATTTT

v_call: TRBV4-1
clone_size: -
d_call: -
j_call: TRBJ2-5
cdr3_aa: CASSPAEGGEETQYF
cdr3_nt: TGCGCCAGCAGCCCTGCAGAGGGCGGTGAAGAGACCCAGTACTTC

v_call: TRBV7-2
clone_size: -
d_call: TRBD2
j_call: TRBJ2-1
cdr3_aa: CASSRTSGAGYNEQFF
cdr3_nt: TGTGCCAGCAGCCGGACTAGCGGGGCGGGGTACAATGAGCAGTTCTTC

v_call: TRBV5-4
clone_size: -
d_call: -
j_call: TRBJ1-1
cdr3_aa: CASSRGNTEAFF
cdr3_nt: TGTGCCAGCAGCAGGGGGAACACTGAAGCTTTCTTT

v_call: TRBV6-5
clone_size: -
d_call: TRBD2
j_call: TRBJ2-3
cdr3_aa: CASSHSGGGPDTQYF
cdr3_nt: TGTGCCAGCAGCCATAGCGGGGGAGGCCCAGATACGCAGTATTTT